Following are 24 T cell receptor beta chains from one sample sequenced in a study of tumor-infiltrating lymphocytes in primary liver carcinoma. Making TCR beta cDNA involved approximately 530 ng total RNA and a constant-region primer. Construction of TCR beta libraries relied on three successive nested multiplex PCR rounds employing slightly modified ARM-PCR. Use of TRBV1-TRBV30 forward primers with a C-beta reverse primer characterized the first two PCR rounds, which lasted roughly 9 cycles each. TCRdb analysed the multiplex PCR reads with MiXCR anew, one entry per CDR3 protein. This table holds approximately 92,000 distinct CDR3 sequences, approximately 71% found once. RNA and DNA were co-extracted from approximately 20-30 mg of unsorted bulk tissue. The sequencing sample was made of liver tumor tissue from sampling region 5. Subset defined: tumor region T5, tumor centre. The receptors here all came from an older woman with primary liver carcinoma and hepatitis B virus infection.

As concerns this clonotype: One end of the junction fails to match germline, which may point to a read error. This chain connects TRBV11-3 to TRBJ2-1; 7 bases fit TRBD2. This CDR3 contains 15 residues. Germline V lookup: CDR1 SGHNT, CDR2 YENEEA. CDR3: CATSLLAGAINEQFF. The CDR3 DNA is TGTGCCACCAGCTTACTGGCGGGAGCTATCAATGAGCAGTTCTTC. Full variable domain (outside the CDR3, taken from reference TRBV11-3 and TRBJ2-1): EAGVVQSPRYKIIEKKQPVAFWCNPISGHNTLYWYLQNLGQGPELLIRYENEEAVDDSQLPKDRFSAERLKGVDSTLKIQPAELGDSAVYLCATSLLAGAINEQFFGPGTRLTVL.

About this clonotype itself: A read error may explain this, as a much larger clone is one base away. The genes are TRBV7-9 and TRBJ2-5, with TRBD2 as a possible D gene (6 bases). From germline, CDR1 is SEHNR and CDR2 FQNEAQ (reference sequence). The CDR3 spans 14 residues. The CDR3 protein is CTTLRVSGGETQYF. CDR3 in DNA: TGTACCACCCTCAGGGTCAGTGGGGGGGAGACCCAGTACTTC. Full variable domain (rest looked up from reference TRBV7-9 and TRBJ2-5): DTGVSQNPRHKITKRGQNVTFRCDPISEHNRLYWYRQTLGQGPEFLTYFQNEAQLEKSRLLSDRFSAERPKGSFSTLEIQRTEQGDSAMYLCTTLRVSGGETQYFGPGTRLLVL.

Concerning this clonotype itself: Here the CDR3 omits its conserved ending phenylalanine or tryptophan, so a read error is the likely source. The chain links TRBV11-2 to TRBJ2-3; possibly TRBD1 for D (5 bases). From germline, CDR1 is SGHAT and CDR2 FQNNGV. The CDR3 totals 16 residues. CDR3 DNA: TGTGCCAGCAGCTTAGCCGGACAAGCGATCACAGAAACGCAGTATTCT. It specifies CASSLAGQAITETQYS.

In this sample, this clonotype turned up a few times. The CDR3 reads CASTRGGTIYEQYF. DNA for the CDR3: TGTGCCAGCACCCGGGGGGGTACAATTTACGAGCAGTACTTC. The chain recombines TRBV28 with TRBJ2-7, with TRBD2 identical over 8 bases. Germline V gene lookup returns CDR1 MDHEN and CDR2 SYDVKM. V lost 7 bases and J lost 4; bases outside the gene matches: 9. This CDR3 has 14 residues.

This chain uses TRBV6-5 with TRBJ2-1; D gene unclear. Trimming shortened V by 6 bases and J by 4 bases, and 16 bases separated the two germline ends. The CDR3 runs 15 residues. CDR1 is MNHEY and CDR2 is SVGAGI in the germline V gene. The CDR3 bases are TGTGCCAGCAGCCTCGGGTTCCTGAAATACAATGAGCAGTTCTTC. It translates to CASSLGFLKYNEQFF.

A note on this clonotype: The junction departs from the called germline gene at one end, perhaps through a read error. The J gene is TRBJ2-7, the V gene TRBV11-2, with 12 positions matching TRBD1. This CDR3 is built from 17 residues. Germline CDR1 reads SGHAT; CDR2 reads FQNNGV. CDR3 DNA sequence: TGTGCCAGCAACTTCCAACCGGGACAGGGGGCGCGATACGAGCAATACTTC. Translating it yields CASNFQPGQGARYEQYF.

The CDR3 spells CSARDYGTEADTQYF. DNA of the CDR3: TGCAGTGCTAGAGACTATGGGACAGAGGCGGATACGCAGTATTTT. The chain employs TRBV20-1 and TRBJ2-3; 7 nucleotides match TRBD1. The CDR3 has 15 residues. With V trimmed by 0 bases and J by 6 bases, 9 bases remained unmatched. CDR1 DFQATT and CDR2 SNEGSKA come from the germline V gene (reference sequence).

Worth noting for this clonotype: A junction boundary mismatches the germline segment, possibly from a read error. The chain combines TRBV14 with TRBJ1-5; D is uncertain. Germline V gives CDR1 SGHDN, CDR2 FVKESK. CDR3 size: 14 residues. CDR3 nucleotides: TGTGCCGGCAGCCAAAGGCGTTTGAATCAGCCCCAGCATTTT. Translating it yields CAGSQRRLNQPQHF.

With regard to this clonotype: A read error may produce the germline difference seen at one junction end. The chain couples TRBV11-2 to TRBJ2-7; the match to TRBD2 covers 12 bases. CDR3 length: 14 residues. CDR1 and CDR2 from the germline V gene are SGHAT and FQNNGV. CDR3 in amino acids: CASMLTSGSYEQYF. The CDR3 coding sequence is TGTGCCAGCATGTTGACTAGCGGGAGTTACGAGCAATACTTC. Full variable domain (rest looked up from reference TRBV11-2 and TRBJ2-7): EAGVAQSPRYKIIEKRQSVAFWCNPISGHATLYWYQQILGQGPKLLIQFQNNGVVDDSQLPKDRFSAERLKGVDSTLKIQPAKLEDSAVYLCASMLTSGSYEQYFGPGTRLTVT.

The chain joins TRBV4-1 to TRBJ2-1; D gene ambiguous. Trimming stripped 3 bases from V and 15 bases from J, with 30 bases between. Germline values: CDR1 MGHRA, CDR2 YSYEKL. The CDR3 totals 17 residues. CDR3 DNA sequence: TGCGCCAGCAGCCATCCAACCCATGCAGCAAAGTACAATAAGCGGTTCTTC. Protein sequence: CASSHPTHAAKYNKRFF.

This clonotype was counted a few times. Being one base from a much bigger clone, this may be a read error. V gene TRBV5-4 combines with J gene TRBJ2-5; tentatively, D is TRBD2 (6 bases). CDR1 and CDR2 from the germline V gene are SGHNT and YYREEE (reference sequence). The CDR3 is 14 residues long. With 0 bases removed from V and 7 bases from J, the gap between germline ends came to 13 bases. The CDR3 DNA reads TGTGCCAGCAGCTTGGCCGAGGGGCGGGGGACCCAGTACTTC. Its protein product is CASSLAEGRGTQYF.

With respect to this clonotype: Sequence at one end of the junction differs from germline and may be a read error. CDR3 amino acids: CASSLAGQGYYNEHFF. The CDR3 DNA follows: TGTGCCAGCAGCTTAGCCGGACAGGGATACTACAATGAGCACTTCTTC. V is TRBV7-2 and J is TRBJ2-1; 8 nucleotides line up with TRBD1. The CDR3 consists of 16 residues. The germline V gene has CDR1 SGHTA and CDR2 FQGNSA.

The sample holds one count of this clonotype. The junction departs from the called germline gene at one end, perhaps through a read error. The rearrangement uses TRBV28 and TRBJ2-7; a weak D match, TRBD1 (6 bases). Germline CDR1 is MDHEN and CDR2 is SYDVKM. The CDR3 extends over 16 amino acids. In DNA form, the CDR3 reads TGTGCCAGCAGTTTCTCCTCTCGGGCAGGGGAATATGAGCAGCACTTC. Residues: CASSFSSRAGEYEQHF.

As for this clonotype: One end of the junction fails to match germline, which may point to a read error. The rearrangement uses TRBV10-1 and TRBJ2-3; 7 bases match TRBD2. The CDR3 extends over 16 amino acids. Germline V gives CDR1 WNHNN, CDR2 SYGVQD (reference sequence). The CDR3 DNA reads TGCGCCAGCAGTGAGTCGATGGGGGGGAGTATAGATACGCAGTGTTTT. Translation gives CASSESMGGSIDTQCF.

The J gene is TRBJ2-2, the V gene TRBV10-3; 7 positions match TRBD1. The CDR3 has 15 amino acids. In germline, CDR1 is ENHRY, CDR2 SYGVKD. The junction had 5 bases not matched to a gene; V was cut back by 3 bases and J by 4 bases. This chain's CDR3 is CAISERDRTTGELFF. The CDR3, as DNA: TGTGCCATCAGTGAAAGGGACAGAACCACCGGGGAGCTGTTTTTT.

The chain couples TRBV18 to TRBJ2-3, with D uncertain. This CDR3 is built from 15 residues. Trimming pared 8 bases from V and 3 bases from J, leaving 18 bases between. The germline CDR1 and CDR2 sequences are KGHSH and LQKENI. The CDR3, as DNA: TGTGCCAGCGCCGAGGACCGAACCCTGACAGATACGCAGTATTTT. It encodes CASAEDRTLTDTQYF.

Points on this clonotype: The junction departs from germline at one end; a sequencing error may be responsible. J is TRBJ2-5 and V is TRBV11-2; 7 bases map to TRBD2. The CDR3 extends over 13 amino acids. Germline V gene data show CDR1 as SGHAT and CDR2 as FQNNGV. The CDR3 DNA sequence: TGTGCTAGCATCCTAGCGGACCAAGAGACCCAGTACTTC. It is translated as CASILADQETQYF.

The V gene is TRBV20-1, the J gene TRBJ2-1, with 8 bases that match TRBD2. The junction had 3 bases not matched to a gene; V was cut back by 1 base and J by 1 base. Germline CDR1 reads DFQATT; CDR2 reads SNEGSKA (reference sequence). The CDR3 runs to 15 residues. CDR3 nucleotides: TGCAGTGCTAGAGGGAGCGGGAGTTCCTACAATGAGCAGTTCTTC. It yields the protein CSARGSGSSYNEQFF.

The genes are TRBV18 and TRBJ1-1; 7 bases agree with TRBD1. CDR1 is KGHSH and CDR2 is LQKENI in the germline V gene. Unmatched junction bases numbered 17, after V lost 3 bases and J lost 13 bases. CDR3 length: 15 residues. The CDR3 is CASSPSSGDSRSVFF. The CDR3 nucleotides are TGTGCCAGCTCACCCTCCTCCGGGGACAGTCGATCAGTTTTCTTT.

V usage is TRBV7-2 and J usage is TRBJ2-7; the match to TRBD1 covers 9 bases. V gave up 4 bases and J gave up 6 bases; unmatched junction bases: 13. CDR3 length: 16 amino acids. Germline V lookup: CDR1 SGHTA, CDR2 FQGNSA. CDR3 residues: CASSSRPGTGFGEQYF. The CDR3 DNA follows: TGTGCCAGCAGCTCACGCCCCGGGACAGGGTTCGGCGAGCAGTACTTC.

The chain recombines TRBV11-2 with TRBJ2-7, with a possible D match to TRBD2 (6 bases). This CDR3 contains 12 residues. The germline V gene encodes CDR1 SGHAT and CDR2 FQNNGV. CDR3 sequence: CASGGILYKQYF. CDR3 bases: TGTGCTAGCGGTGGAATCCTTTACAAGCAGTACTTC.

CDR3 coding DNA: TGCGCCAGCAGCTTGGACCCCAGCGGGAGGATCAATGAGCAGTTCTTC. Translating gives CASSLDPSGRINEQFF. The V and J genes are TRBV5-1 and TRBJ2-1; TRBD2 aligns across 9 bases. The V and J ends lost 0 bases and 6 bases, in that order; junction bases with no gene match: 7. Germline V gene sequence: CDR1 SGHRS, CDR2 YFSETQ. The CDR3 is made up of 16 amino acids.

Concerning this clonotype: Relative to the germline gene, one junction end is altered; a read error may explain this. CDR3 DNA sequence: TGCAGCGTTGATCGACTAGTGGGGGGCGCAGATGCGCAGTATTTT. Protein product: CSVDRLVGGADAQYF. The V call is TRBV29-1, the J call TRBJ2-3; perhaps D is TRBD1 or TRBD2 (6 bases each). The CDR3 contains 15 residues. CDR1 is SQVTM, CDR2 ANQGSEA, per germline.

A remark on this clonotype: The CDR3 ends on some other residue instead of the conserved phenylalanine or tryptophan, so this is likely a read error. This chain connects TRBV6-6 to TRBJ2-7; D possibly corresponds to TRBD1 (6 bases). This CDR3 comprises 16 residues. Germline assignment: CDR1 MNHNY and CDR2 SVGAGI (reference sequence). For the CDR3, the DNA is TGTGCCAGTAGTTACTCTGGACAGAGGAGCTCCTACGAGCAGTACTTA. Translating gives CASSYSGQRSSYEQYL.